The 8 T cell receptor beta chains below all came from one sample that was sequenced in a study of shared clonotypes between healthy human individuals. TCRdb keeps only in-frame clones here, not all; method: immunoSEQ multiplex PCR. The data hold a few hundred thousand clones, with roughly 70% observed a single time. Input material: memory CD4+ T cells sorted from blood. Subset of the sample: CD45RA-negative fraction. These receptors came from a man aged 25 to 45 in good health.

V usage is TRBV10-3 and J usage is TRBJ2-5; 7 nucleotides match TRBD2. CDR1 and CDR2 from the germline V gene are ENHRY and SYGVKD. The CDR3 is 14 residues long. The J segment lost 4 bases and the V segment lost 6 bases, leaving 8 bases of the junction unmatched. CDR3 protein: CAIRGGTTAETQYF. The CDR3, as DNA: TGTGCCATCAGGGGGGGGACCACAGCAGAGACCCAGTACTTC.

The CDR3 DNA follows: TGTGCCAGCAGTGCCTTGAGCTCCTACAATGAGCAGTTCTTC. It codes for CASSALSSYNEQFF. The J gene is TRBJ2-1, the V gene TRBV7-8; D not certain. The germline gives CDR1 SGHVS, CDR2 FQNEAQ. Trimming took 6 bases from V and 0 from J, leaving 9 bases between them. The CDR3 covers 14 residues.

This sequence joins TRBV29-1 and TRBJ1-5; 12 positions match TRBD1. This CDR3 region has 16 residues. The junction had 9 bases not matched to a gene; V was cut back by 6 bases and J by 3 bases. CDR1 SQVTM and CDR2 ANQGSEA come from the germline V gene. Written as DNA, the CDR3 is TGCAGCGTAGTTACCGGGACAGGGGGCGTCAATCAGCCCCAGCATTTT. Its translation is CSVVTGTGGVNQPQHF.

The chain links TRBV5-4 to TRBJ2-5, with a weak D call TRBD2 (5 bases). Trimming removed 4 bases at V and 2 bases at J, with 15 bases between. There are 15 residues in the CDR3. From germline, CDR1 is SGHNT and CDR2 YYREEE (reference sequence). CDR3 in amino acids: CASSPSGRAQETQYF. For the CDR3, the DNA is TGTGCCAGCAGCCCAAGCGGACGAGCACAAGAGACCCAGTACTTC. The full variable domain, completed using reference TRBV5-4 and TRBJ2-5, is ETGVTQSPTHLIKTRGQQVTLRCSSQSGHNTVSWYQQALGQGPQFIFQYYREEENGRGNFPPRFSGLQFPNYSSELNVNALELDDSALYLCASSPSGRAQETQYFGPGTRLLVL.

This chain links TRBV11-2 with TRBJ2-5; 10 nucleotides match TRBD1. Germline CDR1 SGHAT, CDR2 FQNNGV. V dropped 5 bases and J dropped 3; count of bases not matched to a gene: 9. This CDR3 has 16 amino acids. The CDR3: CASSARDRGWEETQYF. The CDR3 DNA is TGTGCCAGCAGCGCCCGGGACAGGGGATGGGAAGAGACCCAGTACTTC.

The table lists this clone with a few counts. The chain has TRBV2 and TRBJ2-7; D is uncertain. Per the germline V gene, CDR1 is SNHLY and CDR2 is FYNNEI. The V end was cut by 6 bases, the J end by 0 bases, with 9 bases between. There are 13 residues in the CDR3. CDR3 DNA sequence: TGTGCCAGCAGACCCCCTCTCTCCTACGAGCAGTACTTC. Protein sequence: CASRPPLSYEQYF. Supplemented by reference TRBV2 and TRBJ2-7, the full variable domain reads EPEVTQTPSHQVTQMGQEVILRCVPISNHLYFYWYRQILGQKVEFLVSFYNNEISEKSEIFDDQFSVERPDGSNFTLKIRSTKLEDSAMYFCASRPPLSYEQYFGPGTRLTVT.

The chain recombines TRBV29-1 with TRBJ2-7; possible D gene TRBD2, 7 bases. V was shortened by 8 bases and J by 7 bases, with 18 bases between the two germline ends. Germline CDR1 is SQVTM and CDR2 is ANQGSEA. The CDR3 has 12 amino acids. CDR3 nucleotides: TGCAGCCTACGGGACTACCAGGGGGAGCAGTACTTC. Protein: CSLRDYQGEQYF.

This chain uses TRBV10-1 with TRBJ1-1, with TRBD1 matching over 9 bases. The CDR3 totals 14 residues. V was clipped by 6 bases and J by 6 bases; unmatched bases: 8. Germline CDR1 is WNHNN and CDR2 is SYGVQD (reference sequence). The CDR3 bases are TGCGCCAGCAGCCGGGACAGGGTGATGCCTGAAGCTTTCTTT. Its translation is CASSRDRVMPEAFF.